Shown below are 8 T cell receptor beta chains from a single sample sequenced in a study of blood T cell repertoires in COVID-19. The assay was immunoSEQ multiplex PCR, and TCRdb's table has in-frame clones only and misses some. The sample holds some 400,000 clones, about 80% seen once. Material: peripheral blood. These receptors came from a human donor with acute or convalescent COVID-19. The donor label of this sample is uncertain.

The genes are TRBV18 and TRBJ2-7; unclear D gene. V dropped 2 bases and J dropped 2 bases, with 10 bases sitting between them. Germline CDR1 KGHSH, CDR2 LQKENI. The CDR3 contains 14 residues. The CDR3 loop is CASSPRQAAYEQYF. CDR3 sequence (DNA): TGTGCCAGCTCACCAAGGCAGGCTGCCTACGAGCAGTACTTC.

The V gene is TRBV7-2, the J gene TRBJ2-3, with TRBD2 matching 9 bases. V was clipped by 8 bases and J by 6 bases; unmatched bases: 12. This CDR3 has 15 amino acids. From germline, CDR1 is SGHTA and CDR2 FQGNSA. CDR3: CASGFSGRWGDTQYF. CDR3 sequence (DNA): TGTGCCAGCGGATTTAGCGGGAGATGGGGGGATACGCAGTATTTT. Using reference TRBV7-2 and TRBJ2-3 for the parts outside the CDR3, the full variable domain is GAGVSQSPSNKVTEKGKDVELRCDPISGHTALYWYRQSLGQGLEFLIYFQGNSAPDKSGLPSDRFSAERTGGSVSTLTIQRTQQEDSAVYLCASGFSGRWGDTQYFGPGTRLTVL.

This sequence joins TRBV27 and TRBJ1-6; the match to TRBD1 covers 7 bases. This CDR3 comprises 17 residues. J was trimmed by 12 bases and V by 6 bases; bases with no gene match: 20. From germline, CDR1 is MNHEY and CDR2 SMNVEV (reference sequence). The chain's CDR3 is CASRPTARDSAYRPLHF. The CDR3 coding sequence is TGTGCCAGCAGGCCCACCGCAAGGGACAGTGCTTATAGACCCCTCCACTTT.

This chain uses TRBV21-1 with TRBJ1-2; the table names TRBD1, a call not compared with the DNA. TRBV21-1 is labeled a pseudogene. The CDR3 has 11 residues. CDR3 sequence: CATNRGEGYTF. The CDR3 DNA reads as TGTGCCACCAACAGGGGCGAGGGCTACACCTTC.

V usage is TRBV3-1 (or the pseudogene TRBV3-2) and J usage is TRBJ2-1; TRBD2 is a possible D gene (6 bases). The germline V and J ends were trimmed by 5 bases and 9 bases, with 11 bases remaining between them. CDR3 length: 12 residues. Germline CDR1 LGHDT, CDR2 YNNKEL (reference sequence). The CDR3 bases are TGTGCCAGCAGCACTACTAGCATTGAGCAGTTCTTC. This gives the protein CASSTTSIEQFF.

This chain uses TRBV4-1 with TRBJ1-2; 9 positions match TRBD1. Trimming removed 3 bases from V and 4 bases from J; junction bases left unmatched: 9. The CDR3 totals 16 residues. Germline loops: CDR1 MGHRA, CDR2 YSYEKL. Here the CDR3 DNA reads TGCGCCAGCAGCCATCCCGGGACAGGGAGTCTCTATGGCTACACCTTC. As protein: CASSHPGTGSLYGYTF.

V usage is TRBV4-1 and J usage is TRBJ2-1; 12 bases map to TRBD2. The CDR3 contains 20 residues. J was trimmed by 2 bases and V by 0 bases; bases with no gene match: 11. Germline V CDR1 and CDR2: MGHRA, YSYEKL. The CDR3 spells CASSQDSLAGGLLAYNEQFF. In DNA, the CDR3 is TGCGCCAGCAGCCAAGATTCCCTAGCGGGGGGGCTCTTGGCCTACAATGAGCAGTTCTTC.

The J gene is TRBJ1-3, the V gene TRBV11-2; D remains ambiguous. The germline CDR1 and CDR2 sequences are SGHAT and FQNNGV. The CDR3 is made up of 12 amino acids. Deletions cut 6 bases from V and 0 bases from J, with 3 bases between. CDR3 sequence: CASSLSGNTIYF. The CDR3 DNA sequence: TGTGCCAGCAGTCTCTCTGGAAACACCATATATTTT. The complete variable domain, with remaining parts taken from reference TRBV11-2 and TRBJ1-3, reads EAGVAQSPRYKIIEKRQSVAFWCNPISGHATLYWYQQILGQGPKLLIQFQNNGVVDDSQLPKDRFSAERLKGVDSTLKIQPAKLEDSAVYLCASSLSGNTIYFGEGSWLTVV.